This T cell receptor beta chain was sequenced during a study of PD-1 blockade in mismatch repair-deficient tumors. Study overall: Patients had fewer than 15 mismatch repair-deficient cancer types and were previously treated and progressing.

V lost 4 bases to trimming and J lost 5 bases; unmatched junction nucleotides: 5. Germline loops: CDR1 SGHNT, CDR2 YYREEE (reference sequence). The CDR3 is 15 residues long. TCRdb keeps only in-frame clones here, not all; method: immunoSEQ multiplex PCR. The repertoire holds some 130,000 clones, with roughly 90% as singletons. Every patient had mismatch repair deficiency by PCR or immunohistochemistry. The chain employs TRBV5-4 and TRBJ2-1; 11 bases map to TRBD2. The source of this sequence is an adult with mismatch repair-deficient cancer. Sequenced here: peripheral blood, sampled approximately 71 weeks after starting pembrolizumab. Written as DNA, the CDR3 is TGTGCCAGCAGCATGGGACTAGCGGACAACAATGAGCAGTTCTTC. Its protein is CASSMGLADNNEQFF.